These 20 T cell receptor beta chains share one sample of origin, sequenced in a study of blood T cell repertoires in COVID-19 (dated by TCRdb to 2020 to 2021). The library was built by means of the immunoSEQ multiplex PCR assay. As stored in TCRdb, this immuneACCESS dataset retains in-frame rearrangements with V and J assigned. A fraction of the clones does not appear; measured against another copy, unresolved V genes explain less than half of the discrepancy, and the remainder lacks a known reason. The sample profile shows some 150,000 clones; about 85% of them were found once. Around 1.6% of the sample lies in the top ten. The sequencing input was peripheral blood. These receptor sequences come from a human donor in a cohort sampled during active COVID-19.

The chain has TRBV6-2 or TRBV6-3 and TRBJ2-2, with 7 bases identical to TRBD1. The V gene end was trimmed by 2 bases and the J gene end by 0 bases; junction bases not matched to a gene: 15. Looked up from germline, CDR1 is MNHEY and CDR2 is SVGEGT. The CDR3 sequence is 20 residues long. The CDR3 DNA is TGTGCCAGCAGTTACGTGGCAGGGGGTAACCCGATGTCGAACACCGGGGAGCTGTTTTTT. Translation: CASSYVAGGNPMSNTGELFF.

In DNA form, the CDR3 reads TGTGCCAGCAGCGTAGCGGCGGGGGGTAATGCTTTCTTT. Its translation is CASSVAAGGNAFF. The chain joins TRBV9 to TRBJ1-1, with TRBD1 as a possible D gene (5 bases). Germline CDR1 is SGDLS and CDR2 is YYNGEE. The V and J ends lost 0 bases and 11 bases respectively, with 14 bases between them. The CDR3 is 13 amino acids. Looking up the rest from reference TRBV9 and TRBJ1-1 gives the full variable domain: DSGVTQTPKHLITATGQRVTLRCSPRSGDLSVYWYQQSLDQGLQFLIQYYNGEERAKGNILERFSAQQFPDLHSELNLSSLELGDSALYFCASSVAAGGNAFFGQGTRLTVV.

This sequence joins TRBV6-2 or TRBV6-3 and TRBJ2-1, with 10 bases lining up with TRBD2. V shed 5 bases and J 7 bases; nucleotides not matched to a gene: 11. This CDR3 spans 16 amino acids. Germline CDR1 reads MNHEY; CDR2 reads SVGEGT. The CDR3 spells CASSALAGASGNEQFF. CDR3 bases: TGTGCCAGCAGTGCTCTAGCGGGAGCGTCAGGGAATGAGCAGTTCTTC.

The chain is built from TRBV29-1 and TRBJ2-3; weak D call: TRBD2 (6 bases). The germline V gene encodes CDR1 SQVTM and CDR2 ANQGSEA. Deletions cut 4 bases from V and 2 bases from J, with 16 bases between. The CDR3 is 15 amino acids. CDR3 sequence: CSVGEGTVSTDTQYF. In nucleotides, the CDR3 is TGCAGCGTTGGAGAGGGGACTGTGTCCACAGATACGCAGTATTTT.

The chain joins TRBV5-1 to TRBJ2-7; possible D gene TRBD1, 5 bases. The germline CDR1 and CDR2 sequences are SGHRS and YFSETQ. Trimming shortened V by 0 bases and J by 3 bases, and 7 bases separated the two germline ends. This CDR3 has 13 amino acids. CDR3 sequence reads: CASSLEGYYEQYF. The DNA for the CDR3 is TGCGCCAGCAGCTTGGAGGGGTACTACGAGCAGTACTTC.

This chain connects TRBV7-2 to TRBJ2-3; 12 positions match TRBD2. The germline V gene has CDR1 SGHTA and CDR2 FQGNSA. Trimming at V came to 2 bases and at J to 4 bases, leaving 4 bases not matched to a gene. This CDR3 comprises 16 residues. The CDR3 DNA sequence: TGTGCCAGCAGCTTATCACTAGCGGGAGGAGCAGATACGCAGTATTTT. It specifies CASSLSLAGGADTQYF.

This clone was observed a few times. The rearrangement links TRBV3-1 (or the pseudogene TRBV3-2) to TRBJ2-4; D might be TRBD2 (5 bases). V gave up 0 bases and J gave up 10 bases, with 13 bases separating them. This CDR3 has 14 residues. CDR1 is LGHDT and CDR2 is YNNKEL in the germline V gene (reference sequence). CDR3: CASSQDRTRGIQYF. As DNA, the CDR3 is TGTGCCAGCAGCCAAGATCGAACTCGCGGGATTCAGTACTTC.

The V call is TRBV4-1, the J call TRBJ2-2; the D gene is possibly TRBD1 (6 bases). CDR3 length equals 14 residues. With 9 bases removed from V and 0 bases from J, the gap between germline ends came to 11 bases. The germline gives CDR1 MGHRA, CDR2 YSYEKL. The CDR3 region is CASRDISNTGELFF. CDR3 coding DNA: TGCGCCAGTCGGGACATCTCGAACACCGGGGAGCTGTTTTTT.

The rearrangement links TRBV11-1 to TRBJ1-1; D remains unclear. Looked up from germline, CDR1 is SGHAT and CDR2 is FQDESV (reference sequence). V was trimmed by 4 bases and J by 8 bases, leaving 17 bases between them. CDR3 size: 14 residues. Here the CDR3 DNA reads TGTGCCAGCAGCTCGAGTCGAGGGCCCCCAGAAGCTTTCTTT. This codes for CASSSSRGPPEAFF.

The V call is TRBV27, the J call TRBJ1-2; D may be TRBD1 (6 bases). V was clipped by 6 bases and J by 0 bases, with 17 bases between them. This CDR3 contains 16 residues. The germline CDR1 and CDR2 sequences are MNHEY and SMNVEV (reference sequence). The chain's CDR3 is CASRRTEDYSNYGYTF. CDR3 sequence (DNA): TGTGCCAGCAGGAGGACAGAAGACTACTCTAACTATGGCTACACCTTC.

V usage is TRBV7-3 and J usage is TRBJ2-5; 12 bases fit TRBD1. Germline trimming cut 5 bases from V and 5 bases from J; bases unmatched to any gene: 6. Germline V lookup: CDR1 SGHTA, CDR2 FQGTGA. This CDR3 is built from 15 residues. Here the CDR3 reads CASSPRDRGRETQYF. The CDR3 DNA sequence: TGTGCCAGCAGCCCCCGGGACAGGGGGCGGGAGACCCAGTACTTC.

The chain combines TRBV6-6 with TRBJ1-2, with D maybe TRBD1 (5 bases). This CDR3 has 15 amino acids. Germline assignment: CDR1 MNHNY and CDR2 SVGAGI (reference sequence). Trimming pared 1 base from V and 0 bases from J, leaving 9 bases between. The CDR3 loop is CASSYWQGSNYGYTF. The CDR3, as DNA: TGTGCCAGCAGTTACTGGCAGGGATCTAACTATGGCTACACCTTC.

The chain couples TRBV7-2 to TRBJ2-3; D might be TRBD2 (6 bases). CDR3 length: 16 residues. Trimming shortened V by 1 base and J by 2 bases, and 13 bases separated the two germline ends. From germline, CDR1 is SGHTA and CDR2 FQGNSA. The CDR3 loop is CASSLVSPGATDTQYF. In nucleotides, the CDR3 is TGTGCCAGCAGCTTAGTTAGCCCGGGAGCCACAGATACGCAGTATTTT.

The V gene is TRBV5-8, the J gene TRBJ2-5, with a weak D call TRBD1 (6 bases). CDR3 length equals 16 residues. Per the germline V gene, CDR1 is SGHTS and CDR2 is YDEGEE. V was shortened by 0 bases and J by 5 bases, with 17 bases between the two germline ends. The CDR3 DNA sequence: TGTGCCAGCAGCTTGGCCCTGTCAGGGGCGATTGAGACCCAGTACTTC. Translated: CASSLALSGAIETQYF.

This chain links TRBV6-5 with TRBJ2-2; 9 nucleotides match TRBD1. Per the germline V gene, CDR1 is MNHEY and CDR2 is SVGAGI. CDR3 size: 13 residues. Trimming took 11 bases from V and 7 from J; bases not matched to a gene: 8. The CDR3 region is CAGTGTGIGELFF. The CDR3 DNA sequence: TGTGCCGGGACCGGGACAGGGATCGGGGAGCTGTTTTTT.

J is TRBJ2-1 and V is TRBV2; weak D call: TRBD2 (5 bases). CDR3 size: 14 residues. The germline V and J ends were trimmed by 8 bases and 8 bases, with 19 bases remaining between them. Per the germline V gene, CDR1 is SNHLY and CDR2 is FYNNEI. The DNA of the CDR3 is TGTGCCAGCGCCCGGACCCGCGCGAGGGATGAGCAGTTCTTC. Translated, it gives CASARTRARDEQFF.

The chain carries TRBV5-1 and TRBJ1-4; D is unclear. Germline V gene sequence: CDR1 SGHRS, CDR2 YFSETQ. This CDR3 region has 14 residues. Trimming left V 0 bases short and J 8 bases short, with 11 bases between. The CDR3 reads CASSLEDPGEKLFF. The CDR3 DNA reads TGCGCCAGCAGCTTGGAAGACCCCGGGGAAAAACTGTTTTTT.

The chain recombines TRBV7-9 with TRBJ2-1; 7 bases are a match to TRBD1. J gave up 6 bases and V 5 bases, and 10 bases lay outside the gene matches. The CDR3 runs to 15 residues. From germline, CDR1 is SEHNR and CDR2 FQNEAQ (reference sequence). The CDR3 DNA sequence: TGTGCCAGCAGCGCCACAGGGGCTCTCTTCAATGAGCAGTTCTTC. This gives the protein CASSATGALFNEQFF.

The rearrangement uses TRBV27 and TRBJ1-1; no clear D gene. Germline V CDR1 and CDR2: MNHEY, SMNVEV (reference sequence). The CDR3 is 13 amino acids. The V and J ends lost 6 bases and 9 bases respectively, with 17 bases between them. The CDR3 reads CASSWARADKAFF. CDR3 nucleotide sequence: TGTGCCAGCAGCTGGGCGAGGGCCGACAAAGCTTTCTTT.

This chain uses TRBV28 with TRBJ2-5; 7 bases map to TRBD2. CDR1 MDHEN and CDR2 SYDVKM come from the germline V gene. V gave up 2 bases and J gave up 3 bases; unmatched junction bases: 3. The CDR3 length is 14 residues. The CDR3 is CASSLPGREETQYF. Written as DNA, the CDR3 is TGTGCCAGCAGTTTACCGGGGAGGGAAGAGACCCAGTACTTC.